The entry below gives a single TCR beta chain sequence along with its context. A junction end diverges from the germline sequence, so it may reflect a read error. The data were obtained in a study of T cell responses to AZD1222 COVID-19 vaccine. Study context: Second-dose intervals near 4 or 12 weeks were combined.

Measured with immunoSEQ multiplex PCR; TCRdb has only the in-frame clones, and not every one. The data contain more than 85,000 clones, around nine tenths of them singletons. This clonotype was obtained from an adult in good health. The starting material was peripheral blood, obtained on day 0 of AZD1222 vaccination.

CDR3 in amino acids: CASSLDGPSKQVF. CDR3 in DNA: TGTGCCAGCAGCTTAGATGGACCGAGTAAGCAGGTCTTC. J is TRBJ2-1 and V is TRBV11-3, with D unclear. Per the germline V gene, CDR1 is SGHNT and CDR2 is YENEEA. The CDR3 has 13 amino acids.